Listed below are T cell receptor beta chains from one sample, sequenced in a study of blood T cell repertoires in COVID-19. Only in-frame clones appear in the TCRdb table, and some are missing; sequencing was by immunoSEQ multiplex PCR. Among 450,000 to 500,000 clones listed, about 85% were seen once. Sequencing was performed on PBMCs or T cells enriched from blood (not recorded which). The receptors were gathered from a woman between 18 and 29 years old who had recovered from COVID-19. The CDR3 runs from the conserved cysteine through the conserved F or W. A D gene is named only where the DNA matches it firmly. Size is stated for part of the rows, as once, few or many counts, or as a class when the clone is expanded.

cdr3_aa cdr3_nt d_call clone_size j_call v_call
CASSGQGGYEQYF TGCGCCAGCAGCGGACAGGGGGGCTACGAGCAGTACTTC TRBD1 NA TRBJ2-7 TRBV10-2
CASCKLLAGTEAFF TGTGCCAGCTGTAAACTCCTTGCGGGGACTGAAGCTTTCTTT NA NA TRBJ1-1 TRBV6-5
CASSPGQLNEKLFF TGTGCCAGCAGCCCTGGACAGCTTAATGAAAAACTGTTTTTT NA once TRBJ1-4 TRBV5-5
CASSQGFIYGYTF TGCGCCAGCAGCCAAGGTTTCATCTATGGCTACACCTTC NA NA TRBJ1-2 TRBV4-1
CATSDFRDSYSEAFF TGTGCCACCAGTGATTTCCGGGACAGCTACTCTGAAGCTTTCTTT TRBD1 NA TRBJ1-1 TRBV24-1
CASSPAGGWDQPQHF TGTGCCAGTAGTCCCGCGGGGGGGTGGGATCAGCCCCAGCATTTT NA NA TRBJ1-5 TRBV19
CAWSLHGDSEGTQYF TGTGCCTGGAGCCTCCACGGGGACAGCGAAGGGACCCAGTACTTC TRBD1 once TRBJ2-5 TRBV30
CASSLGVELWNTGELFF TGTGCCAGCAGCTTAGGTGTGGAGCTGTGGAACACCGGGGAGCTGTTTTTT NA once TRBJ2-2 TRBV7-9
CAWSVGRKTEAFF TGTGCCTGGAGCGTGGGGAGGAAAACTGAAGCTTTCTTT NA NA TRBJ1-1 TRBV30
CASSLSRGGHTEAFF TGTGCCAGCTCCCTATCCCGGGGAGGCCACACTGAAGCTTTCTTT NA NA TRBJ1-1 TRBV18
CASSEDVRSDSPLHF TGCGCCAGCAGCGAAGATGTTCGGTCGGATTCACCCCTCCACTTT NA NA TRBJ1-6 TRBV5-1
CASSKRDRKLAQQETQYF TGTGCCAGCAGTAAAAGGGACAGAAAACTTGCACAACAAGAGACCCAGTACTTC TRBD1 NA TRBJ2-5 TRBV27
CASSTGTGDDEQYF TGTGCCAGTAGCACCGGGACAGGGGACGACGAGCAGTACTTC TRBD1 NA TRBJ2-7 TRBV19
CASSLRSDHYTNYGYTF TGCGCCAGCAGCTTGAGATCCGACCACTATACTAACTATGGCTACACCTTC NA NA TRBJ1-2 TRBV5-1
CASTAGAGNTIYF TGTGCCAGTACGGCGGGTGCTGGAAACACCATATATTTT NA NA TRBJ1-3 TRBV19
CAWTSGTGTNYGYTF TGTGCCTGGACCTCCGGGACAGGGACGAACTATGGCTACACCTTC TRBD1 once TRBJ1-2 TRBV30
CASSLGGGVNTEAFF TGCGCCAGCAGCTTGGGGGGAGGGGTTAACACTGAAGCTTTCTTT NA once TRBJ1-1 TRBV5-1